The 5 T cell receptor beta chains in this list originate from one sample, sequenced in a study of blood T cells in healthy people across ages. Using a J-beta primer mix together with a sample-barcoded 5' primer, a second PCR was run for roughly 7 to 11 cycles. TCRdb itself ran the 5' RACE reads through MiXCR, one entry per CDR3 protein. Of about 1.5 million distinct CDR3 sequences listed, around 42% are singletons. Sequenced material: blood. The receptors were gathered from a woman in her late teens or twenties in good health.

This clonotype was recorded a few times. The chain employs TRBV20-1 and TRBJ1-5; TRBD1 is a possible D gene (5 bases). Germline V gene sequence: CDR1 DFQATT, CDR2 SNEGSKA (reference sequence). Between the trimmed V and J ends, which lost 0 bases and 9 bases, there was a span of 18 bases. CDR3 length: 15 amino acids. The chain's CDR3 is CSARDATGAGGPQHF. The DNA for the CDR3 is TGCAGTGCTAGAGATGCCACAGGTGCGGGGGGGCCCCAGCATTTT.

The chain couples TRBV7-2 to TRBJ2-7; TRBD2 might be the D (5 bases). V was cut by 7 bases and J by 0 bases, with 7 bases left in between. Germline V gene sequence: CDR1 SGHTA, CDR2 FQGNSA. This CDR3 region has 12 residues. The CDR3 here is CASKRSSYEQYF. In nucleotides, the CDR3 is TGTGCCAGCAAGCGGTCCTCCTACGAGCAGTACTTC.

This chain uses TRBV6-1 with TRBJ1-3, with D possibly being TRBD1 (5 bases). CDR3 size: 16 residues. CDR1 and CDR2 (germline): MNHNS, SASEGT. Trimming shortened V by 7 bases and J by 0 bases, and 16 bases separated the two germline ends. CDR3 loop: CASNPRQLLSGNTIYF. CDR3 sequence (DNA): TGTGCCAGCAACCCCCGACAGCTCCTCTCTGGAAACACCATATATTTT.

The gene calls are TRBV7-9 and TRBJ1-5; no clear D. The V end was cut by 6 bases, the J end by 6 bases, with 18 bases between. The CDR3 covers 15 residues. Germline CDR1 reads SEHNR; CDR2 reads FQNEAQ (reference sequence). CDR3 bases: TGTGCCAGCAGTCCATACGGTTCTATGTCTCAGCCCCAGCATTTT. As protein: CASSPYGSMSQPQHF.

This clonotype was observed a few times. The CDR3 DNA follows: TGCGCCAGCAGCACCGGGGGGACGAGCTCCTACGAGCAGTACTTC. Protein sequence: CASSTGGTSSYEQYF. The genes are TRBV5-1 and TRBJ2-7; 7 bases map to TRBD2. V shed 4 bases, J shed 0 bases, and the junction held 7 bases outside the gene matches. In germline, CDR1 is SGHRS, CDR2 YFSETQ. This CDR3 spans 15 amino acids.